This TCR beta chain was sequenced in a study of somatic mutations in cytotoxic T cells in rheumatoid arthritis. Study-wide background: The authors flow-sorted some V beta antibody-stained T-cell populations at nearly 100% purity, including V beta1+ cells that they sequenced for TCRB.

To note about this clone: Its antigen is unidentified.

Study results and caveats: Rheumatoid arthritis patients, but not healthy controls, exhibited increasing CD8+ clonality with age. For CD8+ T-cell clonality, rheumatoid arthritis patients and age-matched healthy controls did not differ significantly. Antigens targeted by the expanded CD8+ clones were unknown.

The method was immunoSEQ multiplex PCR; TCRdb's version includes in-frame clones alone and lacks a portion of them. The sample consists of about 18,000 clones, more than 60% of them appearing once. This CDR3 contains 12 residues. Germline V gene data show CDR1 as LNHDA and CDR2 as SQIVND (reference sequence). The V end was cut by 4 bases, the J end by 8 bases, with 11 bases between. The chain carries TRBV19 and TRBJ1-2; D is undetermined. The sequenced material came from CD8+ T cells sorted from blood. The TCR originated in an older woman in good health. CDR3 DNA: TGTGCCAGTAGTACGCCTGCTGGGGGCTACACCTTC. Translation: CASSTPAGGYTF.